The rows below give T cell receptor beta chains drawn from one sample of a study of breast tumors, draining lymph nodes, adjacent tissues. Each CDR3 protein is one row after TCRdb ran MiXCR on the multiplex PCR reads. The table records under 250,000 distinct CDR3 sequences, about 30% of them present only once. Sequencing was carried out using axillary lymph node tissue. The receptors originated from a female donor with breast cancer. Some clones in this sample may be carry-over from other donors' samples. Both conserved end residues are part of each CDR3. A D gene is named only where the DNA matches it firmly. Size tells how often a clone was seen (once, few, many) or the class of an expanded clone, and some rows leave it out.

CDR3 DNA	CDR3 protein	V gene	J gene	D gene	clone size
TGTGCCAGCGGGAGGGCCAATGAGCAGTTCTTC	CASGRANEQFF	TRBV2	TRBJ2-1	TRBD2	-
TGTGCCAGCAGCTTAGGGACTAGCGCCCCTCCCGGGGGGGAGACCCAGTACTTC	CASSLGTSAPPGGETQYF	TRBV11-3	TRBJ2-5	TRBD2	-
TGTGCCAGCAGTGGGCCTAGGTCTAGCGGAGAAGAGACCCAGTACTTC	CASSGPRSSGEETQYF	TRBV28	TRBJ2-5	TRBD2	many
TGTGCCAGCAGCTTTGGCGGGAGCTCTGAGGCCAACGTCCTGACTTTC	CASSFGGSSEANVLTF	TRBV7-2	TRBJ2-6	TRBD2	-
TGCAGCGTTGAAAAGAACAGGTACGAAGCTTTCTTT	CSVEKNRYEAFF	TRBV29-1	TRBJ1-1	-	few
TGTGCCAGCAGCTTAATAGGGGGCTATGGCTACACCTTC	CASSLIGGYGYTF	TRBV7-3	TRBJ1-2	-	-
TGCGGTGCTAGAGGCGGAGGAGGAGCAGCTACGCAGTATTTT	CGARGGGGAATQYF	TRBV20-1	TRBJ2-3	-	-
TGTGCCAGCAGTTACGACAGCCCGAAAAACTATGGCTACACCTTC	CASSYDSPKNYGYTF	TRBV6-6	TRBJ1-2	-	many
TGTGCCAGTAGTATAAATCGACAGGCCATTTCACCCCTCCACTTT	CASSINRQAISPLHF	TRBV19	TRBJ1-6	-	-
TGTGCCAGTAGGACCATAGCGGGAGTAGAGTCCTATAATTCACCCCTCCACTTT	CASRTIAGVESYNSPLHF	TRBV19	TRBJ1-6	-	-
TGTGCCTGGAGAGGATTCCGGGGAGGCGGCTACACCTTC	CAWRGFRGGGYTF	TRBV30	TRBJ1-2	-	many
TGTGCCAGCAGTGAGGGGTTAGACTCCTACAATGAGCAGTTCTTC	CASSEGLDSYNEQFF	TRBV6-1	TRBJ2-1	-	many
TGTGCCACCAGTGACGCGCGGGCGGCTTTCTTT	CATSDARAAFF	TRBV24-1	TRBJ1-1	-	few
TGTGCCAGCTCACGAGTGTCCAACACCCAAGAGACCCAGTACTTC	CASSRVSNTQETQYF	TRBV18	TRBJ2-5	-	many
TGCGCCAGCAGCTTGGCTGGTAGCGCCTACAATGAGCAGTTCTTC	CASSLAGSAYNEQFF	TRBV5-1	TRBJ2-1	-	many
TGTGCCAGCAGCCGAGCAACAGGGAGGGAGTCCTACGAGCAGTACTTC	CASSRATGRESYEQYF	TRBV6-2/TRBV6-3	TRBJ2-7	-	many
TGTGCCAGCAGATCCGGGACAGGGGGGTTCACTTACGAGCAGTACTTC	CASRSGTGGFTYEQYF	TRBV2	TRBJ2-7	TRBD1	once